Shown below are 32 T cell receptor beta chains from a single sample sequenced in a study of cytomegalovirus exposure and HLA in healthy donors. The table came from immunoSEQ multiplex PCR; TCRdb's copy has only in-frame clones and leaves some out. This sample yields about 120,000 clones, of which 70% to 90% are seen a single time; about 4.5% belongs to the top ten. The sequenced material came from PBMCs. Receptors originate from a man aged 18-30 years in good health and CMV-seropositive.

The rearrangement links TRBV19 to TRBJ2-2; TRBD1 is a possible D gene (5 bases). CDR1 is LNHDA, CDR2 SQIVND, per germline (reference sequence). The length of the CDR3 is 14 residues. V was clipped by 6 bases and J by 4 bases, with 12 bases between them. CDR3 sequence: CASRGRVFTGELFF. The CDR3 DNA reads TGTGCCAGTAGAGGCAGGGTTTTCACCGGGGAGCTGTTTTTT.

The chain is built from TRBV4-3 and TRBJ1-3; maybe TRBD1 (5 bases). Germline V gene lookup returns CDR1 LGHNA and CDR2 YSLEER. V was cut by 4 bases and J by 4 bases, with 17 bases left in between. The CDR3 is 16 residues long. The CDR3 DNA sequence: TGCGCCAGCAGCCGCGCTGATGGGGGGTACGGAAACACCATATATTTT. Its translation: CASSRADGGYGNTIYF.

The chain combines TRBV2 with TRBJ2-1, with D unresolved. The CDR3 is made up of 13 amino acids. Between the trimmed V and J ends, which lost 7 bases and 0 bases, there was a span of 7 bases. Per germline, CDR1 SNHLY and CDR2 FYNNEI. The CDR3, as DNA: TGTGCCAGCAACGGTGGCTCCTACAATGAGCAGTTCTTC. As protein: CASNGGSYNEQFF. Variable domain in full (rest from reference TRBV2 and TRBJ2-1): EPEVTQTPSHQVTQMGQEVILRCVPISNHLYFYWYRQILGQKVEFLVSFYNNEISEKSEIFDDQFSVERPDGSNFTLKIRSTKLEDSAMYFCASNGGSYNEQFFGPGTRLTVL.

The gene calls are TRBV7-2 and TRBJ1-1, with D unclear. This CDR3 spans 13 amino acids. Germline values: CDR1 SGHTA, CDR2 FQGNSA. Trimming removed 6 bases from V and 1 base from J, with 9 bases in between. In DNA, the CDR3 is TGTGCCAGCAGTCAGAGAGGGAACACTGAAGCTTTCTTT. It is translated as CASSQRGNTEAFF.

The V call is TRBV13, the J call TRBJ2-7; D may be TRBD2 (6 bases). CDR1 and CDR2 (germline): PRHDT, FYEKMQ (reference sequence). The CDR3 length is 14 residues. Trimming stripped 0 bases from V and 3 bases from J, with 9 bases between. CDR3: CASSLGAGIYEQYF. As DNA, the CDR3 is TGTGCCAGCAGCTTAGGCGCGGGGATCTACGAGCAGTACTTC.

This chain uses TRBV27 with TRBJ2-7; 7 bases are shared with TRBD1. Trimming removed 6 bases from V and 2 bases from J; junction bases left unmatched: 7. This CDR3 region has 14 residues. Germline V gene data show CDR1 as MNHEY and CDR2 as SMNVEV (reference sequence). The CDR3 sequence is CASRRTGSPYEQYF. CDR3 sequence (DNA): TGTGCCAGCAGGCGGACAGGTTCCCCCTACGAGCAGTACTTC.

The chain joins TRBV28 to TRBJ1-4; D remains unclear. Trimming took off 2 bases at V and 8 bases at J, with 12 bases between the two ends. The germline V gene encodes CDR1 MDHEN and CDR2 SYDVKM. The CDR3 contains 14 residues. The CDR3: CASSLSGRLEKLFF. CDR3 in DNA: TGTGCCAGCAGTTTAAGTGGGCGCCTCGAAAAACTGTTTTTT.

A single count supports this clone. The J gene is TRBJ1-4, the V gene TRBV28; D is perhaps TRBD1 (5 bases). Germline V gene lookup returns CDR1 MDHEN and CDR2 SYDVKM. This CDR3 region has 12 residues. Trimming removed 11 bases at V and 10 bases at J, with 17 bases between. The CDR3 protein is CAGGDSDLKLFF. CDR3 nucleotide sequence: TGTGCCGGGGGGGACTCGGATTTAAAACTGTTTTTT.

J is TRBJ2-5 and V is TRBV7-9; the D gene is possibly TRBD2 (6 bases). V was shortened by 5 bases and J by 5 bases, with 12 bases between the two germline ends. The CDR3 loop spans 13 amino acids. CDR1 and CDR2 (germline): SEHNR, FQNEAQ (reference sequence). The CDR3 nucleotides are TGTGCCAGCAGCCGTAGCGGAAGCGAGACCCAGTACTTC. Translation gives CASSRSGSETQYF. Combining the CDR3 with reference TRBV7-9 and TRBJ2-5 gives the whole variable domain DTGVSQNPRHKITKRGQNVTFRCDPISEHNRLYWYRQTLGQGPEFLTYFQNEAQLEKSRLLSDRFSAERPKGSFSTLEIQRTEQGDSAMYLCASSRSGSETQYFGPGTRLLVL.

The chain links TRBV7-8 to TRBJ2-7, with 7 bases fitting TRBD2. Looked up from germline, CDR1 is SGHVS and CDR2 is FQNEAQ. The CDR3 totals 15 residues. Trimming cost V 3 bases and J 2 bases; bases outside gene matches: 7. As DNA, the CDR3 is TGTGCCAGCAGCTTGTGGGAGGGCGCGACCTACGAGCAGTACTTC. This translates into CASSLWEGATYEQYF.

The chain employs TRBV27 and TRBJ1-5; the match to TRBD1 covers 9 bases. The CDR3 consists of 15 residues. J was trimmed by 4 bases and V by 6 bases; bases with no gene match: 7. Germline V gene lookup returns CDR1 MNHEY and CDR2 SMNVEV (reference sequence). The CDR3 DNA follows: TGTGCCAGCAGCCTTCGGACAGGGGTAAATCAGCCCCAGCATTTT. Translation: CASSLRTGVNQPQHF.

The CDR3 DNA sequence: TGCGCCAGCAGCTCGGGACAGCCTAATCAGCCCCAGCATTTT. Its protein is CASSSGQPNQPQHF. V is TRBV5-1 and J is TRBJ1-5; 7 bases are a match to TRBD1. The trim removed 3 bases at V and 4 bases at J, leaving 4 bases unmatched. The germline CDR1 and CDR2 sequences are SGHRS and YFSETQ. CDR3 length equals 14 residues. Full variable domain (outside the CDR3, taken from reference TRBV5-1 and TRBJ1-5): KAGVTQTPRYLIKTRGQQVTLSCSPISGHRSVSWYQQTPGQGLQFLFEYFSETQRNKGNFPGRFSGRQFSNSRSEMNVSTLELGDSALYLCASSSGQPNQPQHFGDGTRLSIL.

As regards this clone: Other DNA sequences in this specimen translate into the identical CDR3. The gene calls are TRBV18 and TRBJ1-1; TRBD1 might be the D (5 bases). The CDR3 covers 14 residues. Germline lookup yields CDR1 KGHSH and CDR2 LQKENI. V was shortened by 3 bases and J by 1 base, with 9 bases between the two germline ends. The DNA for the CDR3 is TGTGCCAGCTCACCGGGAAGGGGGAACACTGAAGCTTTCTTT. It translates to CASSPGRGNTEAFF.

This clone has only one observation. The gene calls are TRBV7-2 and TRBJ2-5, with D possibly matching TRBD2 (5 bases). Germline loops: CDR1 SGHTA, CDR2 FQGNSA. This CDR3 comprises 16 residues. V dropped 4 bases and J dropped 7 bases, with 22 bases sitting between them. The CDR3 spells CASSSGPGSGKGTQYF. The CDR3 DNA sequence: TGTGCCAGCAGCTCCGGACCGGGGAGCGGTAAAGGGACCCAGTACTTC.

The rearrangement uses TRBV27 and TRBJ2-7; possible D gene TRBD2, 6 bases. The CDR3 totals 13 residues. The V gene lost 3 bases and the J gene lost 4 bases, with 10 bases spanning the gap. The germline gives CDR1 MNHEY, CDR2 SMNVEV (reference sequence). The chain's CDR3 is CASSFSSGYEQYF. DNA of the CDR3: TGTGCCAGCAGTTTTAGCAGCGGGTACGAGCAGTACTTC.

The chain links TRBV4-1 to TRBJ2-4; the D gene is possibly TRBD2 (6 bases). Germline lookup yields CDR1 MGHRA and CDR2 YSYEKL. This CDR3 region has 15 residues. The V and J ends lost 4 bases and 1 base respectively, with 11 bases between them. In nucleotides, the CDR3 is TGCGCCAGCAGCCGACTAGTAGTCGCCAAAAACATTCAGTACTTC. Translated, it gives CASSRLVVAKNIQYF.

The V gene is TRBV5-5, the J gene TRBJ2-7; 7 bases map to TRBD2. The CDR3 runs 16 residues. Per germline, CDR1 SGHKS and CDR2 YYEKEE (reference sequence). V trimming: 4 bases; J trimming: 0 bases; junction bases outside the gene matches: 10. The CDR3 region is CASSTRSGASSYEQYF. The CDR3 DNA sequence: TGTGCCAGCAGCACTAGGAGCGGGGCGAGCTCCTACGAGCAGTACTTC. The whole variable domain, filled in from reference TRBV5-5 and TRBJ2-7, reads DAGVTQSPTHLIKTRGQQVTLRCSPISGHKSVSWYQQVLGQGPQFIFQYYEKEERGRGNFPDRFSARQFPNYSSELNVNALLLGDSALYLCASSTRSGASSYEQYFGPGTRLTVT.

CDR3 residues: CSVPRGLRNTIYF. The CDR3 DNA follows: TGCAGCGTCCCGAGAGGGCTGAGGAACACCATATATTTT. V and J are TRBV29-1 and TRBJ1-3; D is ambiguous. Trimming shortened V by 6 bases and J by 7 bases, and 16 bases separated the two germline ends. From germline, CDR1 is SQVTM and CDR2 ANQGSEA. The CDR3 sequence is 13 residues long.

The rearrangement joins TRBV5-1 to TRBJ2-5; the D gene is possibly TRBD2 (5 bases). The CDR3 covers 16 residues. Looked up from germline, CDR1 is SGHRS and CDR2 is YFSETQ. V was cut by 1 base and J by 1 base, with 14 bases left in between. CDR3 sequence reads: CASSLNVGLIQETQYF. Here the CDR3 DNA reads TGCGCCAGCAGCTTGAACGTCGGACTTATCCAAGAGACCCAGTACTTC. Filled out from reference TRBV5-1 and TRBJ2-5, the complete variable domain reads KAGVTQTPRYLIKTRGQQVTLSCSPISGHRSVSWYQQTPGQGLQFLFEYFSETQRNKGNFPGRFSGRQFSNSRSEMNVSTLELGDSALYLCASSLNVGLIQETQYFGPGTRLLVL.

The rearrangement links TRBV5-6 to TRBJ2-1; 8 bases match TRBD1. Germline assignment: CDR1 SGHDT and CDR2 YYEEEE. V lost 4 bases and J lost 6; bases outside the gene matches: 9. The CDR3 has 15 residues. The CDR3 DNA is TGTGCCAGCAGCCCCGGACAGGGCAAAACCAATGAGCAGTTCTTC. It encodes CASSPGQGKTNEQFF.

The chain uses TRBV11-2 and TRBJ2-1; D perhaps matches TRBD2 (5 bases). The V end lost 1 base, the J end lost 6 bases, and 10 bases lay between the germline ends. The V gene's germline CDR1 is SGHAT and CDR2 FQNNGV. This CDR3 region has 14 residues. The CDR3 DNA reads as TGTGCCAGCAGCTTAGCAACTAGTTTCAATGAGCAGTTCTTC. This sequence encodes CASSLATSFNEQFF.

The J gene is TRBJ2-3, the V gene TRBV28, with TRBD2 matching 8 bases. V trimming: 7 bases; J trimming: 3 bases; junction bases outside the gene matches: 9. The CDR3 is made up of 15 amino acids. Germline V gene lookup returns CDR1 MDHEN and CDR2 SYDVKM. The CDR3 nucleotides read TGTGCCAGCAACAGCGGGGGCGGGGAAACAGATACGCAGTATTTT. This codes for CASNSGGGETDTQYF.

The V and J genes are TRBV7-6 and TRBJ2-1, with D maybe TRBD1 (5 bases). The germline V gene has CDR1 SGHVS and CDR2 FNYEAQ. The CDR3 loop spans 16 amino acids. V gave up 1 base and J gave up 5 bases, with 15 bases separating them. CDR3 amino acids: CASSLEGLRGDNEQFF. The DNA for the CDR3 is TGTGCCAGCAGCTTAGAGGGCCTTAGGGGCGACAATGAGCAGTTCTTC.

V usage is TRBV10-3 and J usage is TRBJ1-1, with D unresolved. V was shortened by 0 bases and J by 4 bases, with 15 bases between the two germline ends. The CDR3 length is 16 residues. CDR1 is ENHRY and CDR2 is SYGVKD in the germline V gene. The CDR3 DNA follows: TGTGCCATCAGTGAGTCGATTATTCGCCGGAGCACTGAAGCTTTCTTT. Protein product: CAISESIIRRSTEAFF.

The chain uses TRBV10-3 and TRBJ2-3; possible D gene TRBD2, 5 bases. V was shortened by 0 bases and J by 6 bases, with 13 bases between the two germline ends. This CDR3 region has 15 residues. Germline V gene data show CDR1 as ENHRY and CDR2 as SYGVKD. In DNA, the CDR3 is TGTGCCATCAGTGAGTCGGTGAGGGTTAGGGATACGCAGTATTTT. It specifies CAISESVRVRDTQYF.

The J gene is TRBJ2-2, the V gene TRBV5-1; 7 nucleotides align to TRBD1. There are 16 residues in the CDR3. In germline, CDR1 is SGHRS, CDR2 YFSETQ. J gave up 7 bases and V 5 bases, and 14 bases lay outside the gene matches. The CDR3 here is CASRDNPTGAGGELFF. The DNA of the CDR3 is TGCGCCAGCAGAGATAATCCAACAGGGGCGGGCGGGGAGCTGTTTTTT.

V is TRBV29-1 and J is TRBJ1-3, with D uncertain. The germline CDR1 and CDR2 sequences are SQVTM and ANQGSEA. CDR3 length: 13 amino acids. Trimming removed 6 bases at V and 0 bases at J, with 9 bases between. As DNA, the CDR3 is TGCAGCGTCCTTACGGGCTCTGGAAACACCATATATTTT. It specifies CSVLTGSGNTIYF. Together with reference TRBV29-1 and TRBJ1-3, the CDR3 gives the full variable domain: SAVISQKPSRDICQRGTSLTIQCQVDSQVTMMFWYRQQPGQSLTLIATANQGSEATYESGFVIDKFPISRPNLTFSTLTVSNMSPEDSSIYLCSVLTGSGNTIYFGEGSWLTVV.

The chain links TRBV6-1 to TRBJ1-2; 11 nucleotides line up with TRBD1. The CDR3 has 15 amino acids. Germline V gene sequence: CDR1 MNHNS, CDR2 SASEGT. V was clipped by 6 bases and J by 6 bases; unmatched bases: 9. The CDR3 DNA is TGTGCCAGCAGGGACCGGACAGGGGGCTGGGATGGCTACACCTTC. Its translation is CASRDRTGGWDGYTF.

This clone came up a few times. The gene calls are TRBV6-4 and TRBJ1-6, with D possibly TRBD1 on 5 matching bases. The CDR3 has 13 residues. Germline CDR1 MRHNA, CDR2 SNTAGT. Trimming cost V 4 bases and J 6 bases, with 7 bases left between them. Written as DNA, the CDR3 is TGTGCCAGCAGTGTCGACAGTAATTCACCCCTCCACTTT. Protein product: CASSVDSNSPLHF.

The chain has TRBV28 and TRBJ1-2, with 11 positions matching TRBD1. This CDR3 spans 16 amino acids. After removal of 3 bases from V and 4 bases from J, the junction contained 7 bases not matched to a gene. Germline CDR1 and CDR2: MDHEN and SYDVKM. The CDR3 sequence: CASSFRPGQGVYGYTF. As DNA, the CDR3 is TGTGCCAGCAGTTTCAGACCGGGACAGGGGGTCTATGGCTACACCTTC.

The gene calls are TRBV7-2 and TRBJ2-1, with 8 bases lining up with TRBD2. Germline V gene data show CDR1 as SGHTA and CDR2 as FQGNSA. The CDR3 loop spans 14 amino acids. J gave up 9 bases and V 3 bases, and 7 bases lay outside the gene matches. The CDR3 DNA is TGTGCCAGCAGCTTGTCGGGGGGGGCGGGTGAGCAGTTCTTC. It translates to CASSLSGGAGEQFF.

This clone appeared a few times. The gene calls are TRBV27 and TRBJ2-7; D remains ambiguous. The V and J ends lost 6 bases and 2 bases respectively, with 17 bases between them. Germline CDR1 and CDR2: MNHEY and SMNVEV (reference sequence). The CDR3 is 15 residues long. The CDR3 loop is CASSRMASLTYEQYF. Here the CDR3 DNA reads TGTGCCAGCAGCCGAATGGCTTCATTGACCTACGAGCAGTACTTC.